This T cell receptor beta chain was found in a study of cytomegalovirus exposure and HLA in healthy donors. These donors, healthy bone marrow donors, were studied. The PCR employed 60 Vbeta primers together with 13 Jbeta primers. TCRdb's copy holds only in-frame clones and misses some; the assay was immunoSEQ multiplex PCR. Of approximately 170,000 clones listed, 65% to 75% are singletons. This TCR was sampled from a girl between 10 and 17 years old in good health and CMV-seronegative. Sample: PBMCs.

The DNA for the CDR3 is TGTGCCAGCAGCCGACTTAGCTATGGCTACACCTTC. Translated: CASSRLSYGYTF. The gene calls are TRBV7-2 and TRBJ1-2; no clear D. The V gene's germline CDR1 is SGHTA and CDR2 FQGNSA. V was trimmed by 5 bases and J by 4 bases, leaving 8 bases between them. This CDR3 is built from 12 residues. The variable domain in full, completed from reference TRBV7-2 and TRBJ1-2, reads GAGVSQSPSNKVTEKGKDVELRCDPISGHTALYWYRQSLGQGLEFLIYFQGNSAPDKSGLPSDRFSAERTGGSVSTLTIQRTQQEDSAVYLCASSRLSYGYTFGSGTRLTVV.